Sequencing of this T cell receptor beta chain was carried out in a study of PD-1 blockade in classical Hodgkin lymphoma (dated by TCRdb to the early 2020s). General notes on the study: To define a peripheral blood immune signature of response to PD-1 blockade in classical Hodgkin lymphoma, the study combined TCR beta sequencing with CyTOF. Paper-wide results and their limitations: The study was restricted to a single clinical trial cohort, and the causes of repertoire differences, possibly disease activity or prior therapy, were left undefined. Newly diagnosed patients were reported to have lower baseline TCR diversity than healthy donors, and relapsed/refractory patients were reported to have lower baseline TCR diversity still.

A single count supports this clone. There is no known antigen for this receptor. There are no base qualities to consult, and no much larger clone falls within one base. The time point label of this sample denotes: newly diagnosed, previously untreated cHL patient sample. As a comparison group for the relapsed/refractory trial patients, PBMCs were sequenced from patients with newly diagnosed, previously untreated classical Hodgkin lymphoma. Peripheral blood was collected in 8 mL Vacutainer Cell Preparation Tubes, from which PBMCs were isolated by centrifugation and then cryopreserved. From cysteine to phenylalanine, the CDR3 is 14 amino acids long. Only CDR3 DNA remains: 42 bases, in frame from the first base. Via the germline V gene (reference sequence), CDR1 is MNHNY and CDR2 SVGAGI. The V and J ends are trimmed by 2 bases and 0 bases, leaving 4 bases between them. The Qiagen DNeasy kit was used to extract genomic DNA from unsorted PBMCs and from the negatively selected CD4+ and CD8+ fractions. TCR beta CDR3 regions were amplified by immunoSEQ multiplex PCR using primers annealing to V and J segments. A synthetic immune receptor repertoire was used to minimize amplification bias, and any remaining bias was removed computationally after sequencing. The authors' pipeline ran thus. Custom Python scripts were used to quantify repertoire diversity as the Shannon entropy index. Unsorted, CD4+ and CD8+ repertoires were analyzed separately, except for combined analyses in which CD4+ and CD8+ sequences were merged in silico. TCRdb obtained this table from immuneACCESS and retained in-frame rearrangements with V and J assigned. These tables miss some clones; where compared with another copy, unresolved V genes account for less than half of the shortfall, and the remainder is unexplained. V and J calls plus clone size are reproduced from that table; the DNA served to infer D and trimming. Recorded for this sample are 70,000 or so clones; 93% of them occurred a single time. The top ten clonotypes cover about 2.5% of the sample.

The sequenced sample was peripheral blood mononuclear cells (PBMCs). The chain is encoded by TRBV6-6 joined to TRBJ1-4, with the D gene too uncertain to name. This sequence was found in a human donor with classical Hodgkin lymphoma. The CDR3: CASSYRATNEKLFF. The nucleotides read TGTGCCAGCAGTTACCGCGCAACTAATGAAAAACTGTTTTTT.